A single count supports the clone carrying this TCR beta chain. Trimming cost V 8 bases and J 0 bases, with 14 bases left between them. CDR3 length: 15 amino acids. From germline, CDR1 is LNHDA and CDR2 SQIVND (reference sequence). Original data processing: Reference gene primer amplification yielded estimated nucleated cell counts. Profiling relied on immunoSEQ multiplex PCR, and the TCRdb table lists in-frame clones only, not all of them. V, J and clone size were drawn from that table, and D and trimming were deduced from the DNA. The sample includes under 250,000 clones, 70% to 90% of them seen just once. These data belong to a study of blood T cell repertoires in COVID-19.

Source material: peripheral blood. This sequence originates from a man aged 50 to 59 with COVID-19, enrolled during active disease. This chain joins TRBV19 and TRBJ1-5, with D possibly being TRBD1 (6 bases). The CDR3 DNA is TGTGCCAGTCTTGAGCTCAGGGGTAGCAATCAGCCCCAGCATTTT. Translated: CASLELRGSNQPQHF.